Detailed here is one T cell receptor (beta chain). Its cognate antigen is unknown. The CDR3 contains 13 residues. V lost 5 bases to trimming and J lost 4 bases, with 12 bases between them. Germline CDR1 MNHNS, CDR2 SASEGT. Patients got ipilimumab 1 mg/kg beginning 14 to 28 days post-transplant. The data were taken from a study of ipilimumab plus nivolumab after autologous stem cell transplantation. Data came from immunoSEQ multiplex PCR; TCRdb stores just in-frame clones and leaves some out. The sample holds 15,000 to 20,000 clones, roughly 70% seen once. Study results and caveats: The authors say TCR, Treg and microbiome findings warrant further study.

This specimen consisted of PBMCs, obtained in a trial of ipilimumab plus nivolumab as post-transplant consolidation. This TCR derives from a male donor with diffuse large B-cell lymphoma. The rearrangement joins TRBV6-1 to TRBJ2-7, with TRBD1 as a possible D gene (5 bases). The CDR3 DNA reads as TGTGCCAGCAGTAGACAGCCGTTTTACGAGCAGTACTTC. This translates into CASSRQPFYEQYF.